This T cell receptor beta chain was obtained from a study of T cells expressing NK-cell markers. Whole-study context: Sorted CD3+CD56+NKG2C+, CD3+CD56+NKG2C- and CD3+CD56-NKG2C+ T cells provided the TCR beta repertoires. General study findings and limits: HCMV specificity of the expanded NKG2C+ T cell clones stayed unclear. Each of several donors carried dominant NKG2C+ clonotypes accounting for roughly 1.0-7.0% of CD8+ T cells.

A remark on this clonotype: Its antigen remains unknown.

TCRdb processed the 5' RACE reads again and assigns one entry to each CDR3 protein, with no DNA. Found here are 150,000 to 200,000 distinct CDR3 sequences; the top ten clones hold around 20%. The CDR3 totals 15 residues. Germline CDR1 MGHRA, CDR2 YSYEKL. What was sequenced was blood T cells: a sorted CD56 or NKG2C T cell subset, CD4+ or CD8+ T cells, or bulk PBMC T cells (not recorded which). The TCR was taken from a woman aged 18 to 75 in good health. The chain combines TRBV4-1 with TRBJ1-2. CDR3 in amino acids: CASSQGQNSNYGYTF.